The source of this T cell receptor (beta chain) is a study of cytomegalovirus exposure and HLA in healthy donors. Study-wide results and limits: Within the data, a cluster of highly shared sequence variants was likely a sequencing artifact.

This PCR relied on a set of 60 Vbeta primers and 13 Jbeta primers. Clones were read by immunoSEQ multiplex PCR, and TCRdb kept only the in-frame ones, dropping some. This table has approximately 160,000 clones, 75% to 80% appearing once. About this clone: As yet, its antigen is unknown. The identical CDR3 is also encoded by other nucleotide sequences in the sample.

The germline V gene encodes CDR1 KGHSH and CDR2 LQKENI. CDR3 size: 14 residues. V lost 2 bases and J lost 4, with 11 bases in between. The sample was PBMCs. V gene TRBV18 combines with J gene TRBJ1-2, with TRBD1 as a possible D gene (6 bases). The clonotype comes from a woman aged 40 to 50 in good health and CMV-seropositive. The CDR3 DNA sequence: TGTGCCAGCTCACCAACCGGGGGGCCCTATGGCTACACCTTC. Protein product: CASSPTGGPYGYTF.